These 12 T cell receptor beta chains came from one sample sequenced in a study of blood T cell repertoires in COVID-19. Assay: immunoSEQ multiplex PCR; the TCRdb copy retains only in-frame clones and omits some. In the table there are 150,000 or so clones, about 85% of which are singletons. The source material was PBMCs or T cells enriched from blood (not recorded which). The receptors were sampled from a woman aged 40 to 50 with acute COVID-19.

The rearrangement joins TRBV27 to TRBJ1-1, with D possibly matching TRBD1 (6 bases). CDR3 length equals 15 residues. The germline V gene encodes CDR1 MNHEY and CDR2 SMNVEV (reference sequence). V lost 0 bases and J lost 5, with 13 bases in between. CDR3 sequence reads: CASSLSKGGWTEAFF. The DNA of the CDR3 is TGTGCCAGCAGTTTATCAAAAGGGGGATGGACTGAAGCTTTCTTT.

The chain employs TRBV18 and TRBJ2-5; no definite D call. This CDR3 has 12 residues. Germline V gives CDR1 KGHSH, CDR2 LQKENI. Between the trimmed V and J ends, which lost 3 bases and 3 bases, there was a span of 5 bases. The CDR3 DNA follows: TGTGCCAGCTCACCTCTTGAAGAGACCCAGTACTTC. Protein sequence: CASSPLEETQYF.

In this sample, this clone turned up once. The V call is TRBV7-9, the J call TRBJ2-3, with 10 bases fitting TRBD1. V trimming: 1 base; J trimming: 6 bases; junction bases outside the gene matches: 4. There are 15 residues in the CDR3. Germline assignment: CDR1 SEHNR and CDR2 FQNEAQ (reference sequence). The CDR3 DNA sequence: TGTGCCAGCAGCTTAGGAGGACAGGGGGGTGATACGCAGTATTTT. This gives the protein CASSLGGQGGDTQYF.

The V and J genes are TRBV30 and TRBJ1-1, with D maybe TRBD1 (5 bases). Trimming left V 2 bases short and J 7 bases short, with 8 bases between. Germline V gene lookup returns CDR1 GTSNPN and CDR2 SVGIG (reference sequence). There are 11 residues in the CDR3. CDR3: CAWSYRSEAFF. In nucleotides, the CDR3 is TGTGCCTGGAGTTACAGGAGTGAAGCTTTCTTT.

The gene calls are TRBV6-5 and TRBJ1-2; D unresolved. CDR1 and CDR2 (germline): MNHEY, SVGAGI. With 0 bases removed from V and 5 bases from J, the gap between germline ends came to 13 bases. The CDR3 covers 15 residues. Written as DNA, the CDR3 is TGTGCCAGCAGTTACTCGAGTTACGGGGAATATGGCTACACCTTC. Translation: CASSYSSYGEYGYTF.

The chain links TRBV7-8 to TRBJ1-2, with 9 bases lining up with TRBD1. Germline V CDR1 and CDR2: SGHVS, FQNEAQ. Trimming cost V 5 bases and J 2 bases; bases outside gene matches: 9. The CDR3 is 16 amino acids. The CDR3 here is CASSPYRGLLNYGYTF. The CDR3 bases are TGTGCCAGCAGCCCCTACAGGGGGCTTCTCAACTATGGCTACACCTTC.

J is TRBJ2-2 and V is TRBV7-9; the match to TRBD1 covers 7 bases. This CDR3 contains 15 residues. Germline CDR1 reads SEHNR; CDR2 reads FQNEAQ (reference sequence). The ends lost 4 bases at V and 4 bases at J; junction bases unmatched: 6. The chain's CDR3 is CASSSDTGATGELFF. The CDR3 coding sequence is TGTGCCAGCAGCTCCGATACAGGGGCCACCGGGGAGCTGTTTTTT.

Here the CDR3 reads CASSPRIPGQNYGYTF. The CDR3 nucleotides read TGTGCCAGCTCCCCCCGAATACCTGGACAGAACTATGGCTACACCTTC. The V gene is TRBV18, the J gene TRBJ1-2; TRBD1 is a possible D gene (6 bases). Trimming pared 6 bases from V and 2 bases from J, leaving 19 bases between. Germline assignment: CDR1 KGHSH and CDR2 LQKENI. This CDR3 has 16 amino acids.

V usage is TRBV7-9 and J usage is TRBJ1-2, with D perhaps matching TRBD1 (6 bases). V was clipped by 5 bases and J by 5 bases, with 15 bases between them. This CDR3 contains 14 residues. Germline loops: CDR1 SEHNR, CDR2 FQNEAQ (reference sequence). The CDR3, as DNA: TGTGCCAGCAGCGGGGGTTCAGGGGATTATGGCTACACCTTC. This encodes CASSGGSGDYGYTF.

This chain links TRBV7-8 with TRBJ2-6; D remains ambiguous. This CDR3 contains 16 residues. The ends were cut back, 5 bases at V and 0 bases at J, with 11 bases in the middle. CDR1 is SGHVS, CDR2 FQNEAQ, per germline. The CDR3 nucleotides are TGTGCCAGCAGCCTAGGACCAGGCTCTGGGGCCAACGTCCTGACTTTC. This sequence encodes CASSLGPGSGANVLTF.

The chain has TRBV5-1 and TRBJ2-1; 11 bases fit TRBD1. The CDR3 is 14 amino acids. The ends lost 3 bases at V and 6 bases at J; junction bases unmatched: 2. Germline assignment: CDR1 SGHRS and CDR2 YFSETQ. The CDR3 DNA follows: TGCGCCAGCAGCTCCGGGACAGGGGGCAATGAGCAGTTCTTC. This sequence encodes CASSSGTGGNEQFF.

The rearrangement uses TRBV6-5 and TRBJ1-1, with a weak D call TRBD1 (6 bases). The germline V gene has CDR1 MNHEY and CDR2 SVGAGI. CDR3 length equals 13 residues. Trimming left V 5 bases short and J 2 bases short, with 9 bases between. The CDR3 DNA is TGTGCCAGCAGTAACAGGGAAAACACTGAAGCTTTCTTT. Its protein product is CASSNRENTEAFF.